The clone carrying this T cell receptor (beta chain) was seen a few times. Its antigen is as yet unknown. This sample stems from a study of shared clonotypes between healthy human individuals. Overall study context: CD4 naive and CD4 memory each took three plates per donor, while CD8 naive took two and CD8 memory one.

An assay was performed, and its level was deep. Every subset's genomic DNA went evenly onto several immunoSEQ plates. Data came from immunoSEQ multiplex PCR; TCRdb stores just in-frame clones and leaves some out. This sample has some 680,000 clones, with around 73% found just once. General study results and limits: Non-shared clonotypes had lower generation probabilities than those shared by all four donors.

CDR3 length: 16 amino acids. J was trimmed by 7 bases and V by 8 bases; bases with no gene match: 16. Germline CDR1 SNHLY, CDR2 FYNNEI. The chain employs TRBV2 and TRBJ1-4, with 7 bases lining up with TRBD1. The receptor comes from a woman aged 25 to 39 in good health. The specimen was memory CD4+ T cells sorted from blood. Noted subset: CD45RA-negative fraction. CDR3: CASRWRGTESSEKLFF. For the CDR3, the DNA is TGTGCCAGCCGATGGCGGGGGACAGAGAGTAGTGAAAAACTGTTTTTT.